This TCR beta chain comes out of a study of T cell repertoires in cytomegalovirus infection. This clonotype was seen repeatedly, ten times or more. Its antigen is unidentified. In TCRdb, the reads were re-called with MiXCR into one record per CDR3 protein. The repertoire includes 900,000 to 950,000 distinct CDR3 sequences, approximately 31% of them detected once, and over 12% sits in the top ten. Study findings and constraints: Dominant in the ex vivo response were TCR beta clonotypes restricted by HLA-C and specific for CMV.

Germline V CDR1 and CDR2: SGHTA, FQGNSA. V shed 2 bases and J 5 bases; nucleotides not matched to a gene: 8. This CDR3 region has 17 residues. The V and J genes are TRBV7-2 and TRBJ2-4; 11 bases fit TRBD2. Here the sequenced sample was cultured CD8+ T cells from PBMCs, taken from culture after CMV antigen stimulation. This sequence originates from a human donor in good health (CMV status not recorded). Some clones in this sample may be carry-over from other donors' samples. CDR3 loop: CASSLPVSGGVENIQYF. CDR3 DNA: TGTGCCAGCAGCTTACCTGTTAGCGGGGGGGTAGAAAACATTCAGTACTTC.